This T cell receptor beta chain was captured by sequencing in a study of molecular identifiers for immune sequencing clone quantification. Germline CDR1 SGHDT, CDR2 YYEEEE. The V and J ends lost 3 bases and 4 bases respectively, with 28 bases between them. This CDR3 contains 19 residues. A CD8+CD4-CCR7+CD45RA+ phenotype served as the sorting definition for naive CD8 T cells. This clonotype was picked up many times. TCRdb ran MiXCR on the PCR reads and lists one entry per CDR3 protein. The table has roughly 630,000 distinct CDR3 sequences, roughly 25% seen once. V usage is TRBV5-6 and J usage is TRBJ1-1; D is possibly TRBD1 (6 bases). Material for sequencing was naive CD8+ T cells from blood, with Jurkat cell RNA spiked in. Indicated subset: FACS-sorted CD8+CD4-CCR7+CD45RA+ naive T cells. The receptor comes from a human donor in good health. Some libraries in this study had Jurkat cell RNA spiked in. CDR3 region: CASSSLGHRVTFSSTEAFF. As DNA, the CDR3 is TGTGCCAGCAGCTCCCTCGGACACAGGGTCACTTTCTCGAGCACTGAAGCTTTCTTT.